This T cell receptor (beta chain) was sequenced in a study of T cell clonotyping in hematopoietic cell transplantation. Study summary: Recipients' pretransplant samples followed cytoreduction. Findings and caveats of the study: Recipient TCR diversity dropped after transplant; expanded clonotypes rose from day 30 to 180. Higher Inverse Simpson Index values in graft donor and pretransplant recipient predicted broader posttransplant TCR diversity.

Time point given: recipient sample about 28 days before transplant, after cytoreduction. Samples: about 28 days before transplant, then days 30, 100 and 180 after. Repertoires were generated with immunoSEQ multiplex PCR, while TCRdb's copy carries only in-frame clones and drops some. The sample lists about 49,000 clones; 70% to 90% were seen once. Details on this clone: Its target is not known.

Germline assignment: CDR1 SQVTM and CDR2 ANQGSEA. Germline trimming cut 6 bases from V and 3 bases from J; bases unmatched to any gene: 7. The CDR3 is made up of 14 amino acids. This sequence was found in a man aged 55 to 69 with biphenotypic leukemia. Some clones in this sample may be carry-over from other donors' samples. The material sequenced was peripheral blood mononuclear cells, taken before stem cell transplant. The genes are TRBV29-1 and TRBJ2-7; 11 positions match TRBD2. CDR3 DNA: TGCAGCGTCACCGGGACTAGCGGTTTCTACGAGCAGTACTTC. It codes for CSVTGTSGFYEQYF.